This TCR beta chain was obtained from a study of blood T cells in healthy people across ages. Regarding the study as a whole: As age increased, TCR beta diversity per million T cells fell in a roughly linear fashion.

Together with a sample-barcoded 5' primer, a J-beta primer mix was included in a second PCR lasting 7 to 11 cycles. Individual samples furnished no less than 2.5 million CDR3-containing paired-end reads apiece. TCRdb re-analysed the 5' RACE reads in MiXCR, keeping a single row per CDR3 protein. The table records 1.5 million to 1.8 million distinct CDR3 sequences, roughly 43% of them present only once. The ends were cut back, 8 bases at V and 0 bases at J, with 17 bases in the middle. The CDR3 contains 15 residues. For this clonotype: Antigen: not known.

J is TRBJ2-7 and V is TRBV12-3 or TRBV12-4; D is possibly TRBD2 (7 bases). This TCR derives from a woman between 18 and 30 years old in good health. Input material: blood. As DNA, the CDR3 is TGTGCCAGCCAACGGGGGGCCCGGAGCTCCTACGAGCAGTACTTC. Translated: CASQRGARSSYEQYF.